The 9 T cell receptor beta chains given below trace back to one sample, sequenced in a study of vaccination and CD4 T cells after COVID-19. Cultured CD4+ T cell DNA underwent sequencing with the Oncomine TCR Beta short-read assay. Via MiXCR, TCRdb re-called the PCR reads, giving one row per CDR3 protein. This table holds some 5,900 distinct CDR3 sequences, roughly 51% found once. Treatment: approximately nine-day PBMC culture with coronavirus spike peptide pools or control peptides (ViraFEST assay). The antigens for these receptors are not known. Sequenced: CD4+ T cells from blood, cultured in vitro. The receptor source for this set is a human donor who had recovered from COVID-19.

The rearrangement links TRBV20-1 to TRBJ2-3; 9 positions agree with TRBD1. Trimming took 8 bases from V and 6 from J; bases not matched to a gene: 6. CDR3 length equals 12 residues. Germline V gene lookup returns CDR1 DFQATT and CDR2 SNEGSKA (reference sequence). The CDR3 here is CSFGTGTDTQYF. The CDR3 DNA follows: TGCAGTTTCGGGACAGGGACCGATACGCAGTATTTT.

The CDR3 nucleotides read TGTGCCAGCAGCTTACGCGAGGGAGGGACAGATACGCAGTATTTT. Translation gives CASSLREGGTDTQYF. The chain uses TRBV7-9 and TRBJ2-3; the match to TRBD2 covers 7 bases. Germline V CDR1 and CDR2: SEHNR, FQNEAQ (reference sequence). Trimming took 2 bases from V and 3 from J; bases not matched to a gene: 5. The CDR3 is 15 amino acids. Full variable domain (missing parts from reference TRBV7-9 and TRBJ2-3): DTGVSQNPRHKITKRGQNVTFRCDPISEHNRLYWYRQTLGQGPEFLTYFQNEAQLEKSRLLSDRFSAERPKGSFSTLEIQRTEQGDSAMYLCASSLREGGTDTQYFGPGTRLTVL.

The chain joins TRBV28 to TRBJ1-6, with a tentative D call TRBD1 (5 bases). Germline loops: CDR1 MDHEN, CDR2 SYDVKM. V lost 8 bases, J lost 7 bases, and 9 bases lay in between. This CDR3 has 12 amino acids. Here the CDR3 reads CASAEGNSPLHF. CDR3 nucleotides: TGTGCCAGCGCTGAGGGGAATTCACCCCTCCACTTT. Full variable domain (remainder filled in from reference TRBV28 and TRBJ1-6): DVKVTQSSRYLVKRTGEKVFLECVQDMDHENMFWYRQDPGLGLRLIYFSYDVKMKEKGDIPEGYSVSREKKERFSLILESASTNQTSMYLCASAEGNSPLHFGNGTRLTVT.

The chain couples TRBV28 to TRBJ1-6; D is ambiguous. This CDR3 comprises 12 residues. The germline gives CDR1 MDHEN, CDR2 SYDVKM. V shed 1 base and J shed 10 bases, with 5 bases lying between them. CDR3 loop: CASSLLKSPLHF. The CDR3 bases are TGTGCCAGCAGTTTATTGAAGTCACCCCTCCACTTT.

The DNA for the CDR3 is TGCAGTGCTAGAGATCGGAGAGGCGGGGCCCCCGAGCAGTACTTC. Translated: CSARDRRGGAPEQYF. The chain couples TRBV20-1 to TRBJ2-7, with a possible D match to TRBD2 (6 bases). This CDR3 spans 15 amino acids. The V end was cut by 0 bases, the J end by 6 bases, with 18 bases between. CDR1 is DFQATT and CDR2 is SNEGSKA in the germline V gene (reference sequence).

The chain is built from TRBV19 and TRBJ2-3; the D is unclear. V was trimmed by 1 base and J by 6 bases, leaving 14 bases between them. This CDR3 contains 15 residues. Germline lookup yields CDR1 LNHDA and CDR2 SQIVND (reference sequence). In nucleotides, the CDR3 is TGTGCCAGTAGTATAGGGCGCCCAGAGAAGGATACGCAGTATTTT. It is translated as CASSIGRPEKDTQYF.

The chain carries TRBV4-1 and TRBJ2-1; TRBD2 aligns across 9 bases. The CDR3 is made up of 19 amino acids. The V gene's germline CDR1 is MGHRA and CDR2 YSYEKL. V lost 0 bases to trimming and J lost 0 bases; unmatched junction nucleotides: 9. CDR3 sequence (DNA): TGCGCCAGCAGCCAAGAGGGAACTAGCGGGTTGAGCTCCTACAATGAGCAGTTCTTC. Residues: CASSQEGTSGLSSYNEQFF.

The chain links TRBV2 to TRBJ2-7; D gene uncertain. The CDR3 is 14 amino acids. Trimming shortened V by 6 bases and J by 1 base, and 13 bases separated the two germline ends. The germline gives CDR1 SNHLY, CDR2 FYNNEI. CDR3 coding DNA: TGTGCCAGCAGGACACTCGGGCAGTCCTACGAGCAGTACTTC. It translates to CASRTLGQSYEQYF.

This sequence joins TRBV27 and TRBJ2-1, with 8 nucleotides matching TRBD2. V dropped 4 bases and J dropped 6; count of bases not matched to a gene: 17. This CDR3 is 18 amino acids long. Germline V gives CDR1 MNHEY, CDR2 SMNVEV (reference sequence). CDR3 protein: CASSSLQPWTSRGNEQFF. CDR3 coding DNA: TGTGCCAGCAGTTCCCTACAACCCTGGACTAGCCGGGGCAATGAGCAGTTCTTC.